The sequence of this TCR beta chain was determined in a study of shared clonotypes between healthy human individuals. General study findings and limits: Against clonotypes common to all four donors, non-shared ones had lower generation probabilities.

The assay used deep level. DNA at about 210 ng, some 31,000 T cell genomes, went into sorted-subset replicate PCRs. TCRdb's copy holds only in-frame clones and misses some; the assay was immunoSEQ multiplex PCR. The top ten clones hold 0.4% to 0.55% of a sample with around 1.5 million clones, 98% of them seen once. Regarding this clone: Its specificity is unknown.

This clonotype originated in a man aged 25-45 years in good health. Sequencing was carried out using naive CD4+ T cells sorted from blood. As for subset: CD45RA+ positively selected.

CDR3 DNA: TGCGCCAGCAGCCAAGATACAGGAGACTCCTACGAGCAGTACTTC. It is translated as CASSQDTGDSYEQYF. The V call is TRBV4-3, the J call TRBJ2-7; D might be TRBD1 (5 bases). Germline assignment: CDR1 LGHNA and CDR2 YSLEER. The CDR3 extends over 15 amino acids. Trimming removed 0 bases from V and 0 bases from J, with 9 bases in between.